This T cell receptor beta chain was recovered during a study of cytomegalovirus exposure and HLA in healthy donors. Study observations and caveats: Reports described diagnosis of cytomegalovirus status by the classifier as highly specific and sensitive. The study recorded 160 or so TCR beta chains that were cytomegalovirus-associated.

Libraries were prepared by immunoSEQ multiplex PCR; TCRdb keeps only in-frame clonotypes and omits some of them. The sample holds about 170,000 clones; 80% to 90% are singletons and the top ten take roughly 5.8%. Germline V gene lookup returns CDR1 SNHLY and CDR2 FYNNEI. Germline trimming cut 7 bases from V and 9 bases from J; bases unmatched to any gene: 11. The CDR3 spans 15 residues. Separate from the 666-subject first cohort was the roughly 130-subject validation cohort, to which the donors belonged. This clone was detected once. Antigen: not known. Specimen: PBMCs. The TCR comes from a woman aged 25-40 years in good health and CMV-seronegative. The genes are TRBV2 and TRBJ2-4; 11 positions agree with TRBD1. The CDR3 reads CASIEDRGLGGIQYF. The CDR3 coding sequence is TGTGCCAGCATCGAGGACAGGGGGCTAGGTGGCATTCAGTACTTC.